The sample holds a few counts of the clone carrying this T cell receptor beta chain. Its antigen is unknown. This entry comes from a study of post-analysis software for immune sequencing data. Study overall: Courses of disease covered relapsing-remitting, secondary progressive and progressive-relapsing multiple sclerosis.

Study-level points and caveats: Normalized Chao1 diversity in multiple sclerosis patients fell significantly below that of controls. In patients, four to six TRBV segments were more frequent than in controls, with TRBV5-6, TRBV5-1 and TRBV20-1 among them.

This CDR3 comprises 15 residues. The V end was cut by 4 bases, the J end by 1 base, with 12 bases between. Germline CDR1 reads SGHRS; CDR2 reads YFSETQ. Unique molecular identifiers were carried by the TCR beta cDNA libraries. From approximately 1 to 10 million T cells, roughly 540,000 cDNA molecules were obtained. MiXCR, run by TCRdb on the PCR reads, gives a single entry per CDR3 protein. The sample records around 770,000 distinct CDR3 sequences, roughly 46% being singletons. The genes are TRBV5-1 and TRBJ2-1, with D hard to call. The clonotype comes from a girl aged 10 to 17 with multiple sclerosis. Material for sequencing was blood. The CDR3 nucleotides are TGCGCCAGCAGCCCGGACGACCGATCCTACAATGAGCAGTTCTTC. The encoded protein is CASSPDDRSYNEQFF.